What follows are 7 T cell receptor beta chains derived from one specimen sequenced in a study of Graves' ophthalmopathy and Graves' hyperthyroidism listed by TCRdb under 2018. Data came from an Illumina HiSeq 2000. TCR beta CDR3 regions were amplified from RNA transcripts for repertoire sequencing. A first-round RT-PCR used HTBI primers with the Qiagen OneStep RT-PCR kit, followed by a second-round multiplex PCR, size selection and purification. TCRdb trimmed public reads at Q25 via fastp, called clones via MiXCR and kept in-frame beta chains. For every CDR3 protein sequence, its rows merge into one entry that carries the most common genes and DNA. In all, the sample holds under 350,000 distinct CDR3 sequences, and about a sixth of those were seen once. The biggest ten clones account for around 12% of the sample. The specimen was peripheral blood. These receptors all stem from an adult man with Graves' ophthalmopathy.

The chain carries TRBV20-1 and TRBJ2-2; 9 bases match TRBD2. Trimming removed 0 bases from V and 1 base from J; junction bases left unmatched: 12. Per the germline V gene, CDR1 is DFQATT and CDR2 is SNEGSKA (reference sequence). The CDR3 has 19 amino acids. The CDR3 sequence: CSARDDRGSGRMNTGELFF. In DNA, the CDR3 is TGCAGTGCTAGAGATGATAGGGGGAGCGGGAGGATGAACACCGGGGAGCTGTTTTTT.

This clonotype was seen at least ten times. The chain employs TRBV9 and TRBJ2-7; possibly TRBD2 for D (6 bases). Trimming took 7 bases from V and 5 from J, leaving 22 bases between them. This CDR3 spans 15 amino acids. CDR1 is SGDLS and CDR2 is YYNGEE in the germline V gene. Written as DNA, the CDR3 is TGTGCCAGCCGCCCTGGCTCAGGGACTTTTGACGAGCAGTACTTC. Translating it yields CASRPGSGTFDEQYF. Together with reference TRBV9 and TRBJ2-7, the CDR3 gives the full variable domain: DSGVTQTPKHLITATGQRVTLRCSPRSGDLSVYWYQQSLDQGLQFLIQYYNGEERAKGNILERFSAQQFPDLHSELNLSSLELGDSALYFCASRPGSGTFDEQYFGPGTRLTVT.

To note about this clonotype: Compared with germline, one end of the junction differs, possibly owing to a read error. The chain joins TRBV12-3 or TRBV12-4 to TRBJ1-2, with 7 bases that match TRBD1. CDR3 size: 16 residues. Written as DNA, the CDR3 is TGTGCCAGCATAGTCCAGGGGGGGATCACTAACCATGGCTACACCTTC. It yields the protein CASIVQGGITNHGYTF.

The chain joins TRBV15 to TRBJ1-2; D uncertain. Germline lookup yields CDR1 LNHNV and CDR2 YYDKDF (reference sequence). V lost 5 bases, J lost 1 base, and 17 bases lay in between. The CDR3 is made up of 16 amino acids. This CDR3 reads CATSRSSMRVNYGYTF. The CDR3 bases are TGTGCCACCAGCCGATCTTCGATGAGGGTTAACTATGGCTACACCTTC.

Ten or more counts support this clonotype. The chain couples TRBV7-3 to TRBJ1-6; D remains ambiguous. Germline V gene lookup returns CDR1 SGHTA and CDR2 FQGTGA. The V and J ends lost 2 bases and 0 bases respectively, with 8 bases between them. CDR3 length equals 16 residues. CDR3: CASSLARSSYNSPLHF. In DNA form, the CDR3 reads TGTGCCAGCAGCTTAGCCAGGAGCTCCTATAATTCACCCCTCCACTTT.

Regarding this clonotype: A much larger clone is a single base away; this may be a read error. Without the conserved terminal phenylalanine or tryptophan, this CDR3 likely stems from a read error. The V gene is TRBV4-1, the J gene TRBJ1-3; 9 bases line up with TRBD1. V was pared by 6 bases and J by 0 bases, with 6 bases of the junction left unmatched. Germline CDR1 is MGHRA and CDR2 is YSYEKL. The CDR3 totals 16 residues. Written as DNA, the CDR3 is TGCGCCAGCAGTTTAACAGGGGGCTTCTCTGGAAACACCATATATTCT. Its translation: CASSLTGGFSGNTIYS.

This clonotype appeared many times. The chain carries TRBV5-1 and TRBJ2-5; D might be TRBD2 (5 bases). The V and J ends lost 5 bases and 7 bases respectively, with 12 bases between them. The V gene's germline CDR1 is SGHRS and CDR2 YFSETQ. The CDR3 has 12 residues. CDR3 bases: TGCGCCAGCAGGGTCGGGGAAGGGACCCAGTACTTC. Its translation is CASRVGEGTQYF.